One and the same sample provided the 8 T cell receptor beta chains below, sequenced in a study of long-term antiretroviral therapy in people with HIV. Samples were assayed with immunoSEQ v3.0 at survey level. Profiling relied on immunoSEQ multiplex PCR, and the TCRdb table lists in-frame clones only, not all of them. The profile shows about 34,000 clones, around 79% of them singletons. The input for sequencing was unsorted PBMCs, taken 1.9 years after starting antiretroviral therapy. The receptors here all came from a man in his late teens or twenties with HIV.

The chain joins TRBV6-1 to TRBJ2-3, with TRBD2 as a possible D gene (5 bases). The CDR3 consists of 13 residues. The V end lost 5 bases, the J end lost 4 bases, and 10 bases lay between the germline ends. CDR1 is MNHNS, CDR2 SASEGT, per germline. The CDR3 region is CASSTDYPDTQYF. The CDR3 DNA is TGTGCCAGCAGTACCGACTACCCAGATACGCAGTATTTT.

This chain links TRBV10-3 with TRBJ1-1; D is unresolved. CDR1 and CDR2 from the germline V gene are ENHRY and SYGVKD. Between the trimmed V and J ends, which lost 2 bases and 3 bases, there was a span of 4 bases. The CDR3 spans 12 residues. The CDR3 here is CAISERDTEAFF. CDR3 in DNA: TGTGCCATCAGTGAGCGGGACACTGAAGCTTTCTTT.

With regard to this clone: This sample includes further DNA sequences coding for the same CDR3. The gene calls are TRBV5-1 and TRBJ1-2; D is possibly TRBD1 (5 bases). Looked up from germline, CDR1 is SGHRS and CDR2 is YFSETQ. Trimming took off 0 bases at V and 2 bases at J, with 8 bases between the two ends. The CDR3 is 14 amino acids. This CDR3 is CASSLGGENYGYTF. CDR3 nucleotides: TGCGCCAGCAGCTTGGGGGGGGAAAACTATGGCTACACCTTC. The full variable domain, completed using reference TRBV5-1 and TRBJ1-2, is KAGVTQTPRYLIKTRGQQVTLSCSPISGHRSVSWYQQTPGQGLQFLFEYFSETQRNKGNFPGRFSGRQFSNSRSEMNVSTLELGDSALYLCASSLGGENYGYTFGSGTRLTVV.

In its sample, this clone was seen a few times. Other DNA sequences in this sample translate to the same CDR3. The gene calls are TRBV28 and TRBJ2-2; 7 positions match TRBD2. CDR1 is MDHEN, CDR2 SYDVKM, per germline. The CDR3 consists of 13 residues. V lost 4 bases, J lost 6 bases, and 2 bases stayed unmatched. The CDR3 DNA sequence: TGTGCCAGCAGTTCGCGGGGGTCCGGGGAGCTGTTTTTT. Residues: CASSSRGSGELFF.

This clone counts as medium-sized. The chain is built from TRBV7-3 and TRBJ1-1; perhaps TRBD1 as D (5 bases). The CDR3 consists of 15 residues. Germline V CDR1 and CDR2: SGHTA, FQGTGA. V was shortened by 2 bases and J by 4 bases, with 14 bases between the two germline ends. In nucleotides, the CDR3 is TGTGCCAGCAGCTTAGCTGGAGGGGACCGCACTGAAGCTTTCTTT. Its protein product is CASSLAGGDRTEAFF.

CDR3 loop: CASTGGSSNQPQHF. CDR3 in DNA: TGTGCCAGCACGGGGGGAAGTAGCAATCAGCCCCAGCATTTT. V usage is TRBV25-1 and J usage is TRBJ1-5; D might be TRBD1 (5 bases). Germline V lookup: CDR1 MGHDK, CDR2 SYGVNS. There are 14 residues in the CDR3. V lost 7 bases and J lost 0, with 10 bases in between.

This chain links TRBV9 with TRBJ2-1; 8 bases line up with TRBD2. The junction had 8 bases not matched to a gene; V was cut back by 4 bases and J by 8 bases. The CDR3 spans 14 residues. The germline CDR1 and CDR2 sequences are SGDLS and YYNGEE. The CDR3 region is CASSPAGLDYEQFF. In DNA, the CDR3 is TGTGCCAGCAGCCCTGCGGGACTAGACTATGAGCAGTTCTTC.

The genes are TRBV30 and TRBJ1-2; 7 bases match TRBD1. Trimming took 0 bases from V and 0 from J; bases not matched to a gene: 4. Germline values: CDR1 GTSNPN, CDR2 SVGIG (reference sequence). CDR3 length equals 15 residues. The CDR3 loop is CAWSVRGQSNYGYTF. Here the CDR3 DNA reads TGTGCCTGGAGTGTACGGGGACAGTCTAACTATGGCTACACCTTC.